This passage covers 28 T cell receptor beta chains from one sample sequenced in a study of T cells after yellow fever vaccination. TCRdb called the 5' RACE reads again in MiXCR, with one record for every CDR3 protein. The repertoire includes hundreds of thousands of distinct CDR3 sequences, approximately 15% of them detected once, and 11% to 15% sits in the top ten. This material consisted of PBMCs, taken on the day of the yellow fever booster vaccination. The receptors come from a man younger than 45 who received the YFV17D yellow fever vaccine.

The J gene is TRBJ2-5, the V gene TRBV20-1; unclear D gene. Germline CDR1 reads DFQATT; CDR2 reads SNEGSKA (reference sequence). Trimming removed 2 bases from V and 3 bases from J, with 10 bases in between. The CDR3 extends over 13 amino acids. The CDR3 reads CSARPPHKETQYF. The CDR3 nucleotides are TGCAGTGCTAGACCCCCGCACAAAGAGACCCAGTACTTC.

This clonotype was counted between two and nine times. J is TRBJ2-1 and V is TRBV6-1, with 9 bases matching TRBD2. Germline-derived CDR1 and CDR2 are MNHNS and SASEGT. The CDR3 runs to 13 residues. J lost 7 bases, V lost 10 bases, and 8 bases had no gene match. CDR3: CAIPASGMNEQFF. The CDR3 nucleotides read TGTGCCATCCCGGCTAGCGGGATGAATGAGCAGTTCTTC.

This clonotype appeared once. The chain links TRBV2 to TRBJ1-1; D is uncertain. Looked up from germline, CDR1 is SNHLY and CDR2 is FYNNEI. This CDR3 has 12 amino acids. V lost 11 bases and J 0 bases, leaving 10 bases between the germline ends. In DNA, the CDR3 is TGTGCCGGCACCTACATGAACACTGAAGCTTTCTTT. It translates to CAGTYMNTEAFF.

The V and J genes are TRBV9 and TRBJ2-3, with D tentatively TRBD2 (5 bases). This CDR3 region has 13 residues. Trimming shortened V by 1 base and J by 6 bases, and 9 bases separated the two germline ends. Germline V gene lookup returns CDR1 SGDLS and CDR2 YYNGEE. In DNA, the CDR3 is TGTGCCAGCAGCGTAAATACGGGGGATACGCAGTATTTT. It translates to CASSVNTGDTQYF.

The rearrangement uses TRBV6-2 or TRBV6-3 and TRBJ2-1; 9 bases map to TRBD2. Germline CDR1 MNHEY, CDR2 SVGEGT. V lost 5 bases and J lost 4; bases outside the gene matches: 6. CDR3 length equals 15 residues. DNA for the CDR3: TGTGCCAGCAGTCCCCTAGCGGGAATGTACAATGAGCAGTTCTTC. Its protein product is CASSPLAGMYNEQFF.

J is TRBJ1-1 and V is TRBV28; 9 bases agree with TRBD1. Per the germline V gene, CDR1 is MDHEN and CDR2 is SYDVKM. With 1 base clipped from V and 11 bases from J, the junction kept 11 bases outside the gene matches. The CDR3 has 15 residues. This CDR3 reads CASSLFSGTGFGAFF. CDR3 nucleotide sequence: TGTGCCAGCAGTTTATTTTCAGGGACAGGGTTTGGCGCTTTCTTT.

This clonotype was seen a handful of times. The CDR3 DNA reads TGTGCCAGCAGTTCATACAGGGTCGGACAGCCCCAGCATTTT. Translating it yields CASSSYRVGQPQHF. The chain links TRBV28 to TRBJ1-5; weak D call: TRBD1 (6 bases). The ends were cut back, 4 bases at V and 7 bases at J, with 14 bases in the middle. Germline V gives CDR1 MDHEN, CDR2 SYDVKM. The CDR3 length is 14 residues.

The rearrangement uses TRBV2 and TRBJ1-4, with D unresolved. Germline CDR1 and CDR2: SNHLY and FYNNEI. The CDR3 is 11 residues long. V lost 4 bases, J lost 10 bases, and 7 bases lay in between. CDR3: CASSVEGKLFF. In nucleotides, the CDR3 is TGTGCCAGCAGTGTGGAGGGAAAACTGTTTTTT.

The J gene is TRBJ2-7, the V gene TRBV7-2, with D possibly being TRBD1 (6 bases). This CDR3 contains 15 residues. CDR1 and CDR2 from the germline V gene are SGHTA and FQGNSA. Deletions cut 5 bases from V and 2 bases from J, with 16 bases between. The DNA for the CDR3 is TGTGCCAGCAGCCCTTCCAGGGGCGTAACCTACGAGCAGTACTTC. This sequence encodes CASSPSRGVTYEQYF.

This clonotype has a count of ten or more. The V call is TRBV20-1, the J call TRBJ2-1; 14 nucleotides line up with TRBD2. CDR1 is DFQATT, CDR2 SNEGSKA, per germline (reference sequence). Trimming took 5 bases from V and 7 from J; bases not matched to a gene: 4. The CDR3 is made up of 14 amino acids. The CDR3 DNA sequence: TGCAGTGCTCTCGGACTAGCGGGAGGTAATGAGCAGTTCTTC. Translated, it gives CSALGLAGGNEQFF.

This clonotype has a handful of counts. V and J are TRBV18 and TRBJ1-2; D remains unclear. CDR1 and CDR2 (germline): KGHSH, LQKENI. This CDR3 spans 15 amino acids. V was shortened by 0 bases and J by 0 bases, with 8 bases between the two germline ends. CDR3 sequence: CASSPPSEANYGYTF. The CDR3 DNA sequence: TGTGCCAGCTCACCACCTTCAGAAGCTAACTATGGCTACACCTTC.

This clonotype has just a few counts. The chain links TRBV20-1 to TRBJ2-2, with 14 nucleotides matching TRBD2. This CDR3 comprises 18 residues. V shed 1 base and J 5 bases; nucleotides not matched to a gene: 9. Germline loops: CDR1 DFQATT, CDR2 SNEGSKA (reference sequence). CDR3 sequence (DNA): TGCAGTGCTAGAGGGTCGACCGGGACTAGCGGGAGAACCGGGGAGCTGTTTTTT. Translation gives CSARGSTGTSGRTGELFF.

V and J are TRBV27 and TRBJ2-1; D is ambiguous. This CDR3 spans 10 amino acids. Germline V lookup: CDR1 MNHEY, CDR2 SMNVEV (reference sequence). Trimming took off 3 bases at V and 12 bases at J, with 6 bases between the two ends. This CDR3 is CASSFPVQFF. Written as DNA, the CDR3 is TGTGCCAGCAGTTTCCCTGTGCAGTTCTTC.

This chain joins TRBV5-1 and TRBJ1-2, with D unresolved. Trimming stripped 0 bases from V and 5 bases from J, with 8 bases between. This CDR3 spans 13 amino acids. Germline CDR1 SGHRS, CDR2 YFSETQ. The CDR3 loop reads CASSLDPEYGYTF. CDR3 sequence (DNA): TGCGCCAGCAGCTTGGACCCAGAATATGGCTACACCTTC.

This clonotype was counted only a few times. This sequence joins TRBV30 and TRBJ2-7; D gene uncertain. V was trimmed by 0 bases and J by 2 bases, leaving 11 bases between them. Germline values: CDR1 GTSNPN, CDR2 SVGIG (reference sequence). The CDR3 covers 14 residues. The CDR3 DNA reads TGTGCCTGGAGTGTACATGAGTATCCCTACGAGCAGTACTTC. Protein: CAWSVHEYPYEQYF. Using reference TRBV30 and TRBJ2-7 for the parts outside the CDR3, the full variable domain is SQTIHQWPATLVQPVGSPLSLECTVEGTSNPNLYWYRQAAGRGLQLLFYSVGIGQISSEVPQNLSASRPQDRQFILSSKKLLLSDSGFYLCAWSVHEYPYEQYFGPGTRLTVT.

The J gene is TRBJ1-4, the V gene TRBV27; D might be TRBD1 (5 bases). CDR3 length: 14 residues. The germline V and J ends were trimmed by 8 bases and 1 base, with 11 bases remaining between them. Per the germline V gene, CDR1 is MNHEY and CDR2 is SMNVEV (reference sequence). Written as DNA, the CDR3 is TGTGCCAGCGCCCAGGGCCTAACTAATGAAAAACTGTTTTTT. Encoded protein: CASAQGLTNEKLFF.

V gene TRBV30 combines with J gene TRBJ2-5; 10 positions match TRBD2. The germline CDR1 and CDR2 sequences are GTSNPN and SVGIG (reference sequence). Trimming removed 2 bases from V and 0 bases from J; junction bases left unmatched: 6. This CDR3 is built from 16 residues. The CDR3 coding sequence is TGTGCCTGGAGTCAACCGGGACTAGCGTACCAAGAGACCCAGTACTTC. Translating it yields CAWSQPGLAYQETQYF.

V and J are TRBV10-3 and TRBJ2-7; no firm D call. Trimming took 7 bases from V and 3 from J, leaving 19 bases between them. Germline CDR1 is ENHRY and CDR2 is SYGVKD. CDR3 length: 15 residues. CDR3 region: CAIKSRDGDRYEQYF. The CDR3 region has the DNA TGTGCCATCAAAAGCCGAGACGGCGACCGCTACGAGCAGTACTTC.

The sample holds many counts of this clonotype. The chain has TRBV6-5 and TRBJ2-7; 8 nucleotides match TRBD2. The germline V gene has CDR1 MNHEY and CDR2 SVGAGI. The CDR3 is made up of 15 amino acids. V was clipped by 2 bases and J by 3 bases; unmatched bases: 6. The CDR3 sequence is CASSYRGLGFYEQYF. In DNA form, the CDR3 reads TGTGCCAGCAGTTACCGGGGACTAGGCTTCTACGAGCAGTACTTC.

The DNA of the CDR3 is TGCAGCGCCCCGACAGGAGAAGAGACCCAGTACTTC. The encoded protein is CSAPTGEETQYF. The chain is built from TRBV29-1 and TRBJ2-5; D might be TRBD1 (6 bases). Trimming shortened V by 7 bases and J by 3 bases, and 12 bases separated the two germline ends. Germline lookup yields CDR1 SQVTM and CDR2 ANQGSEA. This CDR3 is 12 amino acids long.

This clonotype was counted between two and nine times. V is TRBV12-3 or TRBV12-4 and J is TRBJ2-5; the D gene is possibly TRBD1 (6 bases). The CDR3 totals 13 residues. V was pared by 9 bases and J by 0 bases, with 11 bases between. The CDR3 sequence is CASSRGNQETQYF. DNA of the CDR3: TGTGCCAGTTCCAGGGGCAACCAAGAGACCCAGTACTTC.

This chain joins TRBV7-8 and TRBJ2-5; the D gene is possibly TRBD1 (5 bases). This CDR3 is built from 14 residues. Between the trimmed V and J ends, which lost 4 bases and 2 bases, there was a span of 11 bases. CDR1 is SGHVS and CDR2 is FQNEAQ in the germline V gene. As DNA, the CDR3 is TGTGCCAGCAGCTCCTCGGACATTCAAGAGACCCAGTACTTC. Translated, it gives CASSSSDIQETQYF.

This clonotype was seen a single time. A much larger clone differs by one base, so this may be a read error. The chain is built from TRBV5-1 and TRBJ1-1; D is perhaps TRBD1 (5 bases). The CDR3 runs to 14 residues. Trimming stripped 5 bases from V and 1 base from J, with 12 bases between. The germline V gene encodes CDR1 SGHRS and CDR2 YFSETQ. The CDR3 is CASRLTTGNTEAFF. CDR3 nucleotides: TGCGCCAGCAGATTAACCACAGGGAACACTGAAGCTTTCTTT.

The CDR3 loop reads CASRASTGAETQYF. CDR3 sequence (DNA): TGTGCCAGCAGAGCTTCGACAGGGGCGGAGACCCAGTACTTC. The chain recombines TRBV5-6 with TRBJ2-5; 8 nucleotides match TRBD1. V lost 5 bases, J lost 5 bases, and 8 bases stayed unmatched. Germline V gives CDR1 SGHDT, CDR2 YYEEEE. The CDR3 is 14 residues long.

The table lists this clonotype with a few counts. This rearrangement joins TRBV29-1 to TRBJ1-2; D remains ambiguous. Germline-derived CDR1 and CDR2 are SQVTM and ANQGSEA. Between the trimmed V and J ends, which lost 2 bases and 4 bases, there was a span of 17 bases. This CDR3 has 15 residues. CDR3 DNA sequence: TGCAGCGTTGAAAAACCTAGAGGCAGAATCTATGGCTACACCTTC. Residues: CSVEKPRGRIYGYTF.

This rearrangement joins TRBV7-2 to TRBJ2-3; D is unresolved. Germline V gene lookup returns CDR1 SGHTA and CDR2 FQGNSA. Deletions cut 4 bases from V and 3 bases from J, with 8 bases between. The CDR3 loop spans 13 amino acids. CDR3 residues: CASSSTLTDTQYF. CDR3 coding DNA: TGTGCCAGCAGCTCGACACTGACAGATACGCAGTATTTT.

A few counts support this clonotype. This chain links TRBV6-1 with TRBJ2-1, with D tentatively TRBD2 (5 bases). Trimming took off 6 bases at V and 9 bases at J, with 15 bases between the two ends. This CDR3 has 13 residues. CDR1 is MNHNS and CDR2 is SASEGT in the germline V gene. CDR3 residues: CASSRTDWGEQFF. DNA for the CDR3: TGTGCCAGCAGCAGGACTGATTGGGGTGAGCAGTTCTTC.

This clonotype was detected only a few times. CDR3 sequence reads: CASRLDGTGTYEQYF. DNA for the CDR3: TGTGCCAGCAGATTGGACGGGACCGGGACCTACGAGCAGTACTTC. This sequence joins TRBV6-1 and TRBJ2-7; TRBD1 or TRBD2 may be the D gene (5 bases each). The germline V gene encodes CDR1 MNHNS and CDR2 SASEGT. Trimming pared 6 bases from V and 2 bases from J, leaving 17 bases between. The CDR3 is 15 amino acids.